The 27 T cell receptor beta chains reported below all come from one sample, sequenced in a study of blood T cells in healthy people across ages. With a J-beta primer mix and a sample-barcoded 5' primer, a second PCR ran about 6 to 11 cycles. TCRdb itself ran the 5' RACE reads through MiXCR, one entry per CDR3 protein. The data show some 1,500,000 distinct CDR3 sequences, 35% to 45% seen once. Material for sequencing was blood. Source of these receptors: a woman aged 18-29 years in good health.

On this clonotype: One junction end does not reproduce the germline sequence, and a read error may be involved. CDR3 loop: CTSSREGRQNSYNEQFF. The CDR3 DNA reads as TGTACCAGCAGCCGGGAGGGGAGGCAAAACTCCTACAATGAGCAGTTCTTC. The V call is TRBV4-2, the J call TRBJ2-1; 8 positions agree with TRBD2. Germline-derived CDR1 and CDR2 are LGHNA and YNFKEQ. The CDR3 totals 17 residues.

In this sample, this clonotype turned up a few times. The V call is TRBV7-9, the J call TRBJ2-1; D remains unclear. Germline CDR1 reads SEHNR; CDR2 reads FQNEAQ (reference sequence). The length of the CDR3 is 13 residues. Deletions cut 3 bases from V and 9 bases from J, with 12 bases between. This CDR3 is CASSLPPASEQFF. The CDR3 coding sequence is TGTGCCAGCAGCTTGCCGCCCGCGAGTGAGCAGTTCTTC.

This chain connects TRBV20-1 to TRBJ1-2; 9 bases map to TRBD1. The CDR3 is 14 amino acids. J gave up 7 bases and V 2 bases, and 8 bases lay outside the gene matches. Germline CDR1 is DFQATT and CDR2 is SNEGSKA (reference sequence). As DNA, the CDR3 is TGCAGTGCTAGAAAAGGGACAGGGATATCTGGCTACACCTTC. It specifies CSARKGTGISGYTF.

This clonotype was seen a handful of times. V is TRBV6-1 and J is TRBJ2-7; 7 bases match TRBD2. This CDR3 contains 18 residues. Unmatched junction bases numbered 16, after V lost 5 bases and J lost 0 bases. The germline CDR1 and CDR2 sequences are MNHNS and SASEGT. The CDR3 sequence: CASSTRLDEVAGSYEQYF. The CDR3 DNA reads TGTGCCAGCAGTACCCGGTTAGATGAGGTAGCGGGCTCCTACGAGCAGTACTTC.

V is TRBV6-2 or TRBV6-3 and J is TRBJ1-2; D ambiguous. Germline values: CDR1 MNHEY, CDR2 SVGEGT. The CDR3 extends over 13 amino acids. Trimming took 5 bases from V and 3 from J, leaving 10 bases between them. Here the CDR3 reads CASSDWVYYGYTF. The CDR3 DNA reads TGTGCCAGCAGTGACTGGGTCTACTATGGCTACACCTTC.

The chain carries TRBV18 and TRBJ2-3; TRBD2 agrees at 12 bases. There are 15 residues in the CDR3. The trim removed 4 bases at V and 5 bases at J, leaving 4 bases unmatched. Looked up from germline, CDR1 is KGHSH and CDR2 is LQKENI. CDR3 DNA sequence: TGTGCCAGCTCACTTGGACTAGCGGGGAGAGATACGCAGTATTTT. Protein sequence: CASSLGLAGRDTQYF.

This clonotype was detected only a few times. The rearrangement uses TRBV27 and TRBJ2-3, with D unresolved. Deletions cut 5 bases from V and 2 bases from J, with 17 bases between. The germline V gene encodes CDR1 MNHEY and CDR2 SMNVEV (reference sequence). The length of the CDR3 is 16 residues. CDR3 in DNA: TGTGCCAGCAGTCTCCTCGCCCGTCCCCCCACAGATACGCAGTATTTT. It encodes CASSLLARPPTDTQYF.

A word on this clonotype: One junction end disagrees with the germline gene, perhaps due to a read error. The V gene is TRBV10-3, the J gene TRBJ2-3, with D possibly matching TRBD2 (5 bases). Per germline, CDR1 ENHRY and CDR2 SYGVKD. The CDR3 extends over 14 amino acids. Here the CDR3 reads CAISDFEGTDMQYF. Here the CDR3 DNA reads TGTGCCATCAGTGATTTTGAGGGCACAGATATGCAGTATTTT.

This clonotype was counted a few times. The V gene is TRBV20-1, the J gene TRBJ2-1, with D perhaps TRBD2 (5 bases). Per the germline V gene, CDR1 is DFQATT and CDR2 is SNEGSKA (reference sequence). Between the trimmed V and J ends, which lost 6 bases and 0 bases, there was a span of 15 bases. There are 15 residues in the CDR3. The CDR3 protein is CSANRGRSSYNEQFF. DNA for the CDR3: TGCAGTGCGAACCGGGGTCGGAGCTCCTACAATGAGCAGTTCTTC.

This clonotype was detected only a few times. This chain connects TRBV7-9 to TRBJ2-1; 9 bases align to TRBD1. Germline lookup yields CDR1 SEHNR and CDR2 FQNEAQ (reference sequence). The CDR3 runs 15 residues. Losses at the gene ends were 10 bases for V and 3 bases for J; bases not matched to a gene: 10. Written as DNA, the CDR3 is TGTGCCACCGGGGATGGGACAGGGTTCTACAATGAGCAGTTCTTC. Translating gives CATGDGTGFYNEQFF.

This rearrangement joins TRBV12-3 or TRBV12-4 to TRBJ1-1; D uncertain. This CDR3 comprises 14 residues. Trimming left V 6 bases short and J 7 bases short, with 18 bases between. The CDR3 DNA follows: TGTGCCAGCAGACCCATCTTGGTGGGCCGTGAAGCTTTCTTT. As protein: CASRPILVGREAFF.

The sample holds a few counts of this clonotype. The chain is built from TRBV13 and TRBJ2-7; D is unresolved. The V gene's germline CDR1 is PRHDT and CDR2 FYEKMQ (reference sequence). The germline V and J ends were trimmed by 5 bases and 2 bases, with 10 bases remaining between them. This CDR3 has 13 amino acids. The CDR3 sequence is CASSQTEAYEQYF. The CDR3 DNA reads as TGTGCCAGCAGCCAGACCGAAGCCTACGAGCAGTACTTC.

This clonotype was recorded at least ten times. The chain combines TRBV12-3 or TRBV12-4 with TRBJ2-5, with D maybe TRBD2 (7 bases). The CDR3 is made up of 13 amino acids. V dropped 5 bases and J dropped 5 bases, with 12 bases sitting between them. The CDR3: CASSTGGLETQYF. The CDR3 DNA is TGTGCCAGCAGTACGGGGGGCTTGGAGACCCAGTACTTC.

J is TRBJ2-7 and V is TRBV12-3 or TRBV12-4; possible D gene TRBD1, 6 bases. This CDR3 is 14 amino acids long. Trimming cost V 1 base and J 3 bases, with 10 bases left between them. The DNA of the CDR3 is TGTGCCAGCAGTTTAGGAGGGGGTGACTACGAGCAGTACTTC. Its translation: CASSLGGGDYEQYF.

This clonotype was found a few times. The V and J genes are TRBV7-2 and TRBJ1-1; D is undetermined. This CDR3 comprises 12 residues. V dropped 2 bases and J dropped 8 bases, with 9 bases sitting between them. CDR1 and CDR2 from the germline V gene are SGHTA and FQGNSA. The CDR3 coding sequence is TGTGCCAGCAGCTTACGTCCCCTAGAAGCTTTCTTT. Translated, it gives CASSLRPLEAFF. The whole variable domain, filled in from reference TRBV7-2 and TRBJ1-1, reads GAGVSQSPSNKVTEKGKDVELRCDPISGHTALYWYRQSLGQGLEFLIYFQGNSAPDKSGLPSDRFSAERTGGSVSTLTIQRTQQEDSAVYLCASSLRPLEAFFGQGTRLTVV.

This clonotype was recorded a few times. The chain couples TRBV12-3 or TRBV12-4 to TRBJ2-1; TRBD1 agrees at 7 bases. The ends lost 6 bases at V and 7 bases at J; junction bases unmatched: 6. CDR3 length: 13 amino acids. The CDR3 DNA follows: TGTGCCAGCAGGCCGGGACAGAAGAATGAGCAGTTCTTC. Protein product: CASRPGQKNEQFF.

This clonotype was seen only a few times. The chain combines TRBV7-2 with TRBJ2-7, with D uncertain. The CDR3 loop spans 13 amino acids. CDR1 SGHTA and CDR2 FQGNSA come from the germline V gene. Trimming took off 5 bases at V and 0 bases at J, with 8 bases between the two ends. The CDR3 DNA reads as TGTGCCAGCAGCGCCCGCAGCTCCTACGAGCAGTACTTC. It codes for CASSARSSYEQYF.

The chain has TRBV2 and TRBJ2-7, with a possible D match to TRBD1 (6 bases). The CDR3 runs to 13 residues. Germline V gives CDR1 SNHLY, CDR2 FYNNEI. Trimming pared 9 bases from V and 4 bases from J, leaving 16 bases between. The CDR3 spells CARRQEDSYEQYF. For the CDR3, the DNA is TGTGCCAGACGACAGGAGGATTCGTACGAGCAGTACTTC.

V and J are TRBV28 and TRBJ1-5, with 7 bases that match TRBD1. V lost 9 bases and J lost 4; bases outside the gene matches: 12. The CDR3 is made up of 15 amino acids. CDR1 and CDR2 from the germline V gene are MDHEN and SYDVKM. The CDR3 DNA reads as TGTGCCAGACAGGGGATCAAGACGACAAATCAGCCCCAGCATTTT. Translated: CARQGIKTTNQPQHF.

This clonotype was recorded many times. V usage is TRBV27 and J usage is TRBJ2-7; 9 bases fit TRBD1. This CDR3 region has 14 residues. J gave up 2 bases and V 5 bases, and 4 bases lay outside the gene matches. Germline V gene data show CDR1 as MNHEY and CDR2 as SMNVEV (reference sequence). CDR3 sequence reads: CASSPWTGAYEQYF. The CDR3 coding sequence is TGTGCCAGCAGTCCCTGGACAGGGGCCTACGAGCAGTACTTC.

The V gene is TRBV27, the J gene TRBJ1-1; D is undetermined. CDR1 is MNHEY and CDR2 is SMNVEV in the germline V gene (reference sequence). V dropped 4 bases and J dropped 0 bases, with 6 bases sitting between them. There are 13 residues in the CDR3. The CDR3 DNA reads TGTGCCAGCAGTTCCGTAGTGAACACTGAAGCTTTCTTT. Protein: CASSSVVNTEAFF.

Concerning this clonotype: This may be a read error: a much more frequent sequence differs by one nucleotide. The genes are TRBV6-5 and TRBJ2-3; TRBD2 might be the D (6 bases). The CDR3 consists of 14 residues. Germline values: CDR1 MNHEY, CDR2 SVGAGI. The CDR3 here is CASSFLTSSETQYF. Written as DNA, the CDR3 is TGTGCCAGCAGTTTTCTGACTAGTTCAGAGACGCAGTATTTT.

This chain links TRBV12-3 or TRBV12-4 with TRBJ2-7; 8 nucleotides line up with TRBD1. The CDR3 totals 15 residues. Trimming at V came to 5 bases and at J to 2 bases, leaving 8 bases not matched to a gene. Here the CDR3 reads CASSQGTGITYEQYF. CDR3 in DNA: TGTGCCAGCAGTCAGGGGACAGGAATAACCTACGAGCAGTACTTC.

This clonotype is a singleton in its sample. The chain employs TRBV20-1 and TRBJ1-3; D perhaps matches TRBD1 (5 bases). The germline V and J ends were trimmed by 6 bases and 0 bases, with 15 bases remaining between them. Germline CDR1 and CDR2: DFQATT and SNEGSKA (reference sequence). CDR3 length: 15 residues. CDR3 coding DNA: TGCAGTGCCGGTGGGGGTCCGTACTCTGGAAACACCATATATTTT. Its protein is CSAGGGPYSGNTIYF.

DNA for the CDR3: TGTGCCAGCAGTTTACCTCCATCTAGCGGGAGGGAGACCCAGTACTTC. This gives the protein CASSLPPSSGRETQYF. The rearrangement joins TRBV28 to TRBJ2-5; 11 positions match TRBD2. The J segment lost 5 bases and the V segment lost 2 bases, leaving 7 bases of the junction unmatched. This CDR3 contains 16 residues. Germline V CDR1 and CDR2: MDHEN, SYDVKM.

The gene calls are TRBV7-2 and TRBJ1-5; no clear D. V shed 4 bases and J shed 12 bases, with 10 bases lying between them. The CDR3 contains 11 residues. From germline, CDR1 is SGHTA and CDR2 FQGNSA. The CDR3 DNA reads TGTGCCAGCAGCTCGGGCCTTAGCCAGCATTTT. Residues: CASSSGLSQHF.

The chain combines TRBV27 with TRBJ1-1; perhaps TRBD1 as D (5 bases). This CDR3 is built from 13 residues. Trimming took 2 bases from V and 3 from J, leaving 7 bases between them. Germline V gene sequence: CDR1 MNHEY, CDR2 SMNVEV (reference sequence). The CDR3 loop is CASSLGTHTEAFF. CDR3 DNA: TGTGCCAGCAGTTTAGGGACGCACACTGAAGCTTTCTTT.